This TCR beta chain was captured in a study of blood T cell repertoires in COVID-19. Losses at the gene ends were 4 bases for V and 5 bases for J; bases not matched to a gene: 4. The CDR3 is made up of 13 amino acids. Looked up from germline, CDR1 is MNHEY and CDR2 is SMNVEV (reference sequence). In the original processing: Amplification of reference gene primers provided the estimated nucleated cell counts. Libraries were prepared by immunoSEQ multiplex PCR; TCRdb keeps only in-frame clonotypes and omits some of them. Clone size and the V and J calls come from that table; the DNA yielded D and trimming. Of fewer than 200,000 clones listed, around 80% were seen once; the top ten hold approximately 8%.

The sequencing sample was made of peripheral blood. The TCR originated in a man between 60 and 70 years old with acute or convalescent COVID-19. The chain employs TRBV27 and TRBJ2-5; TRBD1 matches 7 bases. The CDR3 is CASSSDRAETQYF. Here the CDR3 DNA reads TGTGCCAGCAGTTCCGACAGGGCCGAGACCCAGTACTTC.